This T cell receptor beta chain was captured by sequencing in a study of blood T cells in healthy people across ages. This clonotype appeared many times. Its antigen is currently unknown. Primers used in a second PCR of roughly 6 to 11 cycles were a sample-barcoded 5' primer and a J-beta primer mix. CDR3-containing paired-end reads numbered at least 3 million in each sample. A single record per CDR3 protein comes from TCRdb applying MiXCR to the 5' RACE reads. The sample consists of about 590,000 distinct CDR3 sequences, around 31% of them appearing once. Broader study findings: Age advanced and TCR beta diversity per million T cells fell, roughly linearly.

Germline V gives CDR1 DFQATT, CDR2 SNEGSKA (reference sequence). V lost 6 bases and J lost 3; bases outside the gene matches: 10. This CDR3 has 14 amino acids. V usage is TRBV20-1 and J usage is TRBJ2-7, with TRBD2 identical over 8 bases. Sequenced material: blood. This receptor was identified in an elderly woman in good health. The chain's CDR3 is CSATGGVKVYEQYF. As DNA, the CDR3 is TGCAGTGCGACGGGGGGGGTCAAGGTCTACGAGCAGTACTTC.